The entry that follows covers one TCR beta chain sequence. Its antigen is unknown. The data are from a study of spatial heterogeneity in lung cancer. TCR cDNA molecules each carried a unique molecular identifier. TCRdb re-derived calls from the 5' RACE reads in MiXCR, one entry per CDR3 protein. The sample yields about 82,000 distinct CDR3 sequences, around 12% seen once. Time point indicated: sample taken at primary tumor resection. The input material, whole RNA from tumor, nontumor lung or frozen PBMC, was sequenced unsorted. The cohort: approximately 66 early-stage, untreated non-small cell lung cancer patients. Study-wide results and caveats: Expanded tumor TCRs that were ubiquitous appeared in blood more at resection than follow-up.

The CDR3 loop spans 15 amino acids. V was clipped by 5 bases and J by 2 bases; unmatched bases: 6. The V gene's germline CDR1 is SGHTA and CDR2 FQGTGA. The rearrangement uses TRBV7-3 and TRBJ1-3; 7 nucleotides line up with TRBD1. The specimen was PBMCs, collected at surgery. This clonotype was obtained from a male donor with early-stage non-small cell lung cancer. Here the CDR3 DNA reads TGTGCCAGCAGCCCAGGGGGGATCACTGGAAACACCATATATTTT. It translates to CASSPGGITGNTIYF.